The source of this T cell receptor beta chain is a study of T-cell memory formation after mild COVID-19 (dated by TCRdb to 2020 to 2023). Regarding the complete study: TCR sequence clusters from the two donors were largely donor specific. In a couple of donors, T-cell clones that expanded and contracted after mild COVID-19 were tracked by sequencing TCRalpha and TCRbeta repertoires over time. Two young, previously healthy adult volunteers made up the cohort, one male and one female.

Ficoll-Paque density gradient centrifugation was the method used to isolate PBMCs. Data came from an Illumina NovaSeq 6000. Using 5'RACE with constant-segment primers, TCRalpha and TCRbeta cDNA libraries were constructed, with sample barcodes and unique molecular identifiers added in the process. Trizol reagent was used to extract RNA from every sample. Amplification of the libraries took two PCR steps, and the second step added a second sample barcode plus Illumina TruSeq adapters. Sequencing of the libraries was done on an Illumina NovaSeq, producing 2 x 150 bp paired-end reads. Turning to the authors' computational methods: Demultiplexing of reads and collapsing into UMI-guided consensus sequences were performed with migec v1.2.7. With mixcr v2.1.11, UMI consensuses were aligned to TRA and TRB V and J templates and assembled into clonotypes. Clonotypes were classified as expanded or contracted when called significant by both edgeR and NoisET, with noise models trained on biological replicates. For edgeR calls, the cutoffs were a false discovery rate-adjusted p below 0.01 and a log2 fold-change threshold of 1. As an exploratory analysis of dynamics, max-normalized trajectories of the 1000 most abundant clonotypes were examined with PCA combined with hierarchical clustering. Each responding clone was given a CD4 or CD8 phenotype based on the CD4+ and CD8+ repertoires, which had been sequenced separately. Clones were called with MiXCR by TCRdb after fastp trimmed the public reads at Q25, and only in-frame beta chains were retained. Rows matching on CDR3 protein sequence are summarized as one entry with the most common DNA and genes. The V and J calls reflect TCRdb's pipeline rather than the authors' work. The sample table shows 350,000 to 400,000 distinct CDR3 sequences, and around 21% are seen once. The leading ten clones occupy about an eighth of the sample.

The research as a whole found: Clones that contracted from day 15 to 85 showed balanced CD4/CD8 phenotypes, whereas a second wave of clones that expanded from day 15 to 37 leaned towards CD4+. Only a couple of mild cases were covered in the study, and larger cohorts including severe cases with pre-infection samples were considered necessary. Contracting CD4+ clones were located mainly in the CM and EM memory subsets, whereas CD8+ clones were found to be enriched in EMRA. Some responding clones were detected in pre-infection memory, suggesting pre-existing cross-reactive memory T cells joined the SARS-CoV-2 response. The second-wave clones that peaked on day 37 were not confirmed to be SARS-CoV-2 specific.

The CDR3, cysteine through phenylalanine, is 17 amino acids long. The DNA shown is the 51-base CDR3, in frame from base 1. V has 3 bases trimmed and J has 4 bases trimmed; junction bases matching no gene number 14. The germline V gene supplies CDR1 SGDLS and CDR2 YYNGEE. This clonotype was found a few times. Its antigen target is currently unknown. There are no base qualities to consult, and no much larger clone falls within one base. Material for sequencing was PBMCs or a T cell subset sorted from them (not recorded which). This chain joins TRBV9 to TRBJ1-2, with 8 middle bases fitting TRBD1. This TCR derives from an adult woman who had mild COVID-19 (a few samples of this study predate the infection). The sample titles of this study are shuffled in the database, so cell type and time point are left out; the donor was told from shared clones. The CDR3 protein sequence reads: CASSGHLGDRGAYGYTF. In nucleotide form, the sequence is TGTGCCAGCAGCGGACACCTCGGAGACAGGGGTGCCTATGGCTACACCTTC. Beyond the CDR3, the reference TRBV9 and TRBJ1-2 genes provide the residues; the full variable domain reads: DSGVTQTPKHLITATGQRVTLRCSPRSGDLSVYWYQQSLDQGLQFLIQYYNGEERAKGNILERFSAQQFPDLHSELNLSSLELGDSALYFCASSGHLGDRGAYGYTFGSGTRLTVV.